This paragraph reports one T cell receptor beta chain. The clone's antigen remains unknown. Base quality data are lacking; no much larger clone is found one base away. Cut back by 11 bases and 5 bases, the V and J ends lie 18 bases apart. The CDR3 starts with the cysteine, ends with the phenylalanine, and has 13 residues. Kept here is only the CDR3 DNA, which spans 39 bases and is read in frame from base 1. Via the germline V gene, CDR1 is SGHTA and CDR2 FQGNSA. The data derive from a study of blood T cell repertoires in COVID-19 (dated by TCRdb to 2018 to 2021). General notes on the study: Samples covering the acute and convalescent phases of COVID-19 were provided by collaborators in the United States, Italy and Spain. The material from the prospective study consisted of cDNA or gDNA derived from T cells, B-cell-depleted T cells, or PBMCs. The dataset comprised deeply sampled blood TCRbeta repertoires from subjects exposed to, actively infected with, or recovered from COVID-19. The repertoires were released in a freely available public database meant as a resource for research on the immune response to SARS-CoV-2. The samples were drawn from two sources: the first 160 participants of the ongoing ImmuneRACE study, and 1,200 or so subjects contributed by 6 global collaborators. Sample metadata almost always included a de-identified subject ID, COVID-19 status, age in years and sex. HLA class I and class II types, where available, came from metadata supplied by the sample provider rather than from assay-based typing.

The immunoSEQ Assay, a bias-controlled multiplex PCR, was used to amplify TCRbeta CDR3 regions from genomic DNA. The study's processing was this. The number of nucleated cells in each sample was estimated by amplification of reference gene primers within the assay. To quantify the absolute abundance of each unique TCRbeta CDR3 rearrangement, sequence reads were collapsed and filtered. For each sample, productive Simpson clonality was calculated as the square root of Simpson's diversity index across productive rearrangements. Entries here come from immuneACCESS through TCRdb and include only in-frame sequences with V and J called. Some clones fail to appear in such tables; in the studies checked, an unresolved V gene covers under half of the shortfall, and the cause of the remainder is unknown. That table gives V, J and clone size, and the DNA gave D and trimming. Recorded for this sample are about 150,000 clones; 80% to 90% of them occurred a single time. The ten largest clones represent 8% of the sample.

One collaborating source in Seattle enrolled patients during active infection and followed them longitudinally through the course of disease. Whole blood was collected in K2EDTA tubes by collaborating institutions according to the institutions' own protocols. For TCRbeta analysis, collaborators shipped samples as frozen whole blood, isolated PBMCs, or DNA extracted from either of those sample types. What the authors observed across the whole study: How much clinical and demographic metadata was included differed by source and by participant, and the metadata was provided uncurated.

The TCR was taken from a woman aged 55-70 years with COVID-19, enrolled during active disease. The sequencing sample was made of peripheral blood. The rearranged segments are TRBV7-2 and TRBJ1-2; the D region possibly corresponds to TRBD1 (5 bases align). The DNA is as follows: TGTGCCGGGTATGGAGGGGTGGGATATGGCTACACCTTC. This gives the protein CAGYGGVGYGYTF.